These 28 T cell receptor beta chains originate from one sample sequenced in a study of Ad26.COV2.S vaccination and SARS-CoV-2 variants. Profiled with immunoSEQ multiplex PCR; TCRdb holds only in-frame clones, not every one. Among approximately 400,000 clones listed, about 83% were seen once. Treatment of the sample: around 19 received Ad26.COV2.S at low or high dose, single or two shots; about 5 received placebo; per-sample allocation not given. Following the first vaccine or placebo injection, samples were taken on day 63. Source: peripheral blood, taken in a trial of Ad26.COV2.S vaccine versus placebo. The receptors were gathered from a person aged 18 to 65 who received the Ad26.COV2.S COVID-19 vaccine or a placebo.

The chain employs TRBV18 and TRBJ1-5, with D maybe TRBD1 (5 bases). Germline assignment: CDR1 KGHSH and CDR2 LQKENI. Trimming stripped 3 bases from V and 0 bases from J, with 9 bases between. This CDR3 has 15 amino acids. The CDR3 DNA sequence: TGTGCCAGCTCACCGGTGACAGCTAGCAATCAGCCCCAGCATTTT. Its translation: CASSPVTASNQPQHF.

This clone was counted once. CDR3 coding DNA: TGTGCCATTAAGGCGGGGGGATCCGCGGTGGATACGCAGTATTTT. Its translation: CAIKAGGSAVDTQYF. The chain uses TRBV10-3 and TRBJ2-3; 8 nucleotides line up with TRBD2. Germline V gene lookup returns CDR1 ENHRY and CDR2 SYGVKD. The length of the CDR3 is 15 residues. Germline trimming cut 9 bases from V and 6 bases from J; bases unmatched to any gene: 14.

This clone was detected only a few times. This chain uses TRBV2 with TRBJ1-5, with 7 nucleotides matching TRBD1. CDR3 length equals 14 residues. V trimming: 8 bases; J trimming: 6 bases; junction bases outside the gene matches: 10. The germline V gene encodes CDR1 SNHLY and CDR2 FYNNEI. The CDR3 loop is CASLRGQSGQPQHF. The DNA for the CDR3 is TGTGCCAGCCTTAGGGGACAGAGTGGTCAGCCCCAGCATTTT.

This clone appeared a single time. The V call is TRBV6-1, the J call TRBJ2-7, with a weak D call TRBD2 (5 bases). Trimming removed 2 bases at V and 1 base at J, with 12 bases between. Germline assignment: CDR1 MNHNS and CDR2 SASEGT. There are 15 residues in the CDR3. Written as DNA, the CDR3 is TGTGCCAGCAGTGAAAGAGGGCCCTCGTCCTACGAGCAGTACTTC. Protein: CASSERGPSSYEQYF.

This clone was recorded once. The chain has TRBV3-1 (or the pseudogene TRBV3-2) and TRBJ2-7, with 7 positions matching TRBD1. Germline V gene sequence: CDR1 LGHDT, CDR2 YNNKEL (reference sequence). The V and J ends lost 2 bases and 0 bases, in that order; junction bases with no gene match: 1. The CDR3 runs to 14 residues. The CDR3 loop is CASSQRDSSYEQYF. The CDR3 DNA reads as TGTGCCAGCAGCCAACGGGACAGCTCCTACGAGCAGTACTTC.

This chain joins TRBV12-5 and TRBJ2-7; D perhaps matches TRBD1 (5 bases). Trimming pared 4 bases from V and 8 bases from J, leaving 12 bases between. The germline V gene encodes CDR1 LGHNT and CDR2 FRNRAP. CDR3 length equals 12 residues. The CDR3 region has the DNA TGTGCTAGTGGTTCTGGACACGTCCAGCAGTACTTC. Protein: CASGSGHVQQYF.

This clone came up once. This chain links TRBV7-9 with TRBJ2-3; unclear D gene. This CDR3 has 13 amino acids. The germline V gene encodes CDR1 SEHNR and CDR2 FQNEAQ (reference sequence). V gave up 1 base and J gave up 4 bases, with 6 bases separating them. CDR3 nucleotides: TGTGCCAGCAGCTTAGGTTACGCAGATACGCAGTATTTT. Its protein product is CASSLGYADTQYF.

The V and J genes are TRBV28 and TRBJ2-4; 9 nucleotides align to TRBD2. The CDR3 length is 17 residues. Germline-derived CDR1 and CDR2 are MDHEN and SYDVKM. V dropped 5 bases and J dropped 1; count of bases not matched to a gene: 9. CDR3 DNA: TGTGCCAGCAGTCCGATTAGCGGGAGCATTGCCAAAAACATTCAGTACTTC. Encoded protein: CASSPISGSIAKNIQYF.

Written as DNA, the CDR3 is TGTGCCAGCAGCCAAGATCCCAGACGGACAGGTATGGGGGAAAAAAACATTCAGTACTTC. It translates to CASSQDPRRTGMGEKNIQYF. This rearrangement joins TRBV3-1 (or the pseudogene TRBV3-2) to TRBJ2-4, with TRBD1 identical over 7 bases. This CDR3 is 20 amino acids long. J was trimmed by 4 bases and V by 0 bases; bases with no gene match: 18. CDR1 is LGHDT and CDR2 is YNNKEL in the germline V gene (reference sequence).

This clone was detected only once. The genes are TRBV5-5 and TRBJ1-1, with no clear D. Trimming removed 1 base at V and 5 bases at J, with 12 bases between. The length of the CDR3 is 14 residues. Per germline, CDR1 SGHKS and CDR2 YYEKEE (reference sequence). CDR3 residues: CASSLWDMTTEAFF. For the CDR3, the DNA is TGTGCCAGCAGCTTGTGGGATATGACGACTGAAGCTTTCTTT.

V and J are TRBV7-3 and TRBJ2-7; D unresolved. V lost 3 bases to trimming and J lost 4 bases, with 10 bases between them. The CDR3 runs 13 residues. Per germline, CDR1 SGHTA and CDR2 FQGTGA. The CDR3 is CASSFPSSYEQYF. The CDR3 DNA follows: TGTGCCAGCAGCTTCCCATCATCATACGAGCAGTACTTC.

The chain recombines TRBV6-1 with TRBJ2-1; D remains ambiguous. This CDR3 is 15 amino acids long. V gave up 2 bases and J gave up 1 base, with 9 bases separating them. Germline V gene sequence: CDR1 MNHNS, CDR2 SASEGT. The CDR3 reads CASSESWLSYNEQFF. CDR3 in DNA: TGTGCCAGCAGTGAAAGCTGGCTGTCCTACAATGAGCAGTTCTTC.

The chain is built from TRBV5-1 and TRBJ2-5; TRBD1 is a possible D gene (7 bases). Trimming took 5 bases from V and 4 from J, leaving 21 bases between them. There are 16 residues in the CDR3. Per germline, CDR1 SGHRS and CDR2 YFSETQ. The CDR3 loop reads CASRGGDTEAGETQYF. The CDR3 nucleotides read TGCGCCAGCAGAGGGGGCGACACGGAAGCGGGAGAGACCCAGTACTTC.

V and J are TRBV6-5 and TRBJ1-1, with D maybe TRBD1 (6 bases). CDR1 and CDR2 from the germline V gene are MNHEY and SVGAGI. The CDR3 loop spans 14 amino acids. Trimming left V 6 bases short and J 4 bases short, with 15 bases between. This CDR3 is CASSRRDISTEAFF. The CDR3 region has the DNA TGTGCCAGCAGCCGCCGGGACATAAGCACTGAAGCTTTCTTT.

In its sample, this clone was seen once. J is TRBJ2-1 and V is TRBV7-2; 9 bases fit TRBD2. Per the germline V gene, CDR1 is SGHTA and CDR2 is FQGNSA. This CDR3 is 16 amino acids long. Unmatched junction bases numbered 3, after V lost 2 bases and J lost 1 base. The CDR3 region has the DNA TGTGCCAGCAGCTTATCGCTAGCGGGATCCTACAATGAGCAGTTCTTC. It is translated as CASSLSLAGSYNEQFF.

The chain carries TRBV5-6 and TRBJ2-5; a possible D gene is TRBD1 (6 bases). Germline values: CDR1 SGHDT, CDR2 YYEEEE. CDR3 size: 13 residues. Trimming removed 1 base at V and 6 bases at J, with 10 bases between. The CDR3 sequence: CASSLRGWKTQYF. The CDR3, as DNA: TGTGCCAGCAGCTTGAGGGGGTGGAAGACCCAGTACTTC.

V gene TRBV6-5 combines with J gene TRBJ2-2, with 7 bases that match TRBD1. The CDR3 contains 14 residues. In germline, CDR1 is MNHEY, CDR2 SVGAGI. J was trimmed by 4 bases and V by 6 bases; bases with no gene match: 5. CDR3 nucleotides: TGTGCCAGCAGGTGGGACAGAACCACCGGGGAGCTGTTTTTT. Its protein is CASRWDRTTGELFF.

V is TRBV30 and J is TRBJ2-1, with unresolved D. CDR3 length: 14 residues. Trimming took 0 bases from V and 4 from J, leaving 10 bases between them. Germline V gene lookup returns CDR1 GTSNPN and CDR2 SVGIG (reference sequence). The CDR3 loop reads CAWSVSLVYNEQFF. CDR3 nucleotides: TGTGCCTGGAGTGTTTCCTTGGTGTACAATGAGCAGTTCTTC. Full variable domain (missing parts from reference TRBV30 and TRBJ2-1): SQTIHQWPATLVQPVGSPLSLECTVEGTSNPNLYWYRQAAGRGLQLLFYSVGIGQISSEVPQNLSASRPQDRQFILSSKKLLLSDSGFYLCAWSVSLVYNEQFFGPGTRLTVL.

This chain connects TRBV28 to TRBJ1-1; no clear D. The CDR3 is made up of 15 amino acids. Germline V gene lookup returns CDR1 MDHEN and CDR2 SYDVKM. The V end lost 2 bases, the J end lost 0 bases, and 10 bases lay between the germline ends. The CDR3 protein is CASSLSTGMNTEAFF. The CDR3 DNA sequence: TGTGCCAGCAGTTTAAGCACGGGAATGAACACTGAAGCTTTCTTT.

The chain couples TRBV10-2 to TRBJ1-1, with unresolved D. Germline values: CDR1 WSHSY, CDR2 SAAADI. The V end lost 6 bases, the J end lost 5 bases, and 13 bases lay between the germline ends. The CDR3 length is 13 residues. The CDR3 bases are TGCGCCAGCAGGGACCCCACCGGGACTGAAGCTTTCTTT. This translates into CASRDPTGTEAFF.

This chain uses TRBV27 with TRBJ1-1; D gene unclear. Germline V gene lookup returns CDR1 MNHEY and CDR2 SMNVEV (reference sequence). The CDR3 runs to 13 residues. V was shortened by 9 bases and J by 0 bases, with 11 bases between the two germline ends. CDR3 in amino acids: CASFAPLNTEAFF. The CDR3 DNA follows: TGTGCCAGTTTCGCTCCGTTGAACACTGAAGCTTTCTTT.

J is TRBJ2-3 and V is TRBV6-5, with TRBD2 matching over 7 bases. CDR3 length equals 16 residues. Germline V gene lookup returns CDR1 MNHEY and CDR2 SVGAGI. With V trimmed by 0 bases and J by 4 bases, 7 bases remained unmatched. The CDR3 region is CASSYSGLVDADTQYF. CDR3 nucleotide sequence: TGTGCCAGCAGTTACTCCGGACTAGTGGACGCAGATACGCAGTATTTT.

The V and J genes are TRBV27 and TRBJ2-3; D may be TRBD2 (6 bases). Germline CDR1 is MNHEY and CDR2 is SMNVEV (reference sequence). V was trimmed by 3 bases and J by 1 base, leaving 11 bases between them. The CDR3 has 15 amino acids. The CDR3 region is CASSFTSIGTDTQYF. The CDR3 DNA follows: TGTGCCAGCAGTTTTACTAGCATCGGCACAGATACGCAGTATTTT.

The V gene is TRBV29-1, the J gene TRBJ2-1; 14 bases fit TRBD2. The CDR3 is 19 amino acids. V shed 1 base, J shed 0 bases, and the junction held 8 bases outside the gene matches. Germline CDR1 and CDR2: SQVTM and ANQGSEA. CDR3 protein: CSVEGGLAGARVSYNEQFF. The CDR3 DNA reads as TGCAGCGTTGAAGGGGGACTAGCGGGAGCCCGAGTCTCCTACAATGAGCAGTTCTTC.

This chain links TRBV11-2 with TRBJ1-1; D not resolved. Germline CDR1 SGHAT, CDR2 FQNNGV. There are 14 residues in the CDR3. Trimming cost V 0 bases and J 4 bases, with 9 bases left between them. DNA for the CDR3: TGTGCCAGCAGCTTAGATATCCGAGTCACTGAAGCTTTCTTT. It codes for CASSLDIRVTEAFF.

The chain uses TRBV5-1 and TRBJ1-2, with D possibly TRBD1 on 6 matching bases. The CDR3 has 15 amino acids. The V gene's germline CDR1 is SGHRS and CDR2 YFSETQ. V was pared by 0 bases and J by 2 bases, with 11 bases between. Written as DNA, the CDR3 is TGCGCCAGCAGCTTGGCCCCGACAGGAAACTATGGCTACACCTTC. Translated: CASSLAPTGNYGYTF.

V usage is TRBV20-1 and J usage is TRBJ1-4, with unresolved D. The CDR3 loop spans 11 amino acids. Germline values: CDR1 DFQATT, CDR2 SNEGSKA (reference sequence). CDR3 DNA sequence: TGCGGGAACATATATAATGAAAAACTGTTTTTT. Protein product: CGNIYNEKLFF.

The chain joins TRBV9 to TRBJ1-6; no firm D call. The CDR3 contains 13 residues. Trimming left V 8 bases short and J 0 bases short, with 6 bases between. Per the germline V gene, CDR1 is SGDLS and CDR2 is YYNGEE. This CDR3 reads CASRSSYNSPLHF. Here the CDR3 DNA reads TGTGCCAGTAGGAGCTCCTATAATTCACCCCTCCACTTT.